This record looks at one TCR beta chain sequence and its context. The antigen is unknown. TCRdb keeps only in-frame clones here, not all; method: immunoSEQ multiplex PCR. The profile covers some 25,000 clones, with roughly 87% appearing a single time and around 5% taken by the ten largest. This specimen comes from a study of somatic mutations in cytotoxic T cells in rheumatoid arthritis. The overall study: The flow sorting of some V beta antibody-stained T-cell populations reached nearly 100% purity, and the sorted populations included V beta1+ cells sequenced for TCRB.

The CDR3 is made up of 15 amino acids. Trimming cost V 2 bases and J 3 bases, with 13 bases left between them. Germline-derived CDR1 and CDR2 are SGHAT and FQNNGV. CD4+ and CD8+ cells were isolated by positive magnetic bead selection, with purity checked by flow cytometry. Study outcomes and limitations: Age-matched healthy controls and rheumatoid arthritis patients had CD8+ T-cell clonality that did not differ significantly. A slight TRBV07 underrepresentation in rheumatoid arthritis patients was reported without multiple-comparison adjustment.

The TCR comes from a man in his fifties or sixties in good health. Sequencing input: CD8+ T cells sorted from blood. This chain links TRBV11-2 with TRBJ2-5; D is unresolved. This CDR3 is CASSLILRTEETQYF. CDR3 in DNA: TGTGCCAGCAGCTTAATCCTCAGGACCGAAGAGACCCAGTACTTC.